This T cell receptor beta chain was documented in a study of T cell repertoires in cytomegalovirus infection. Trimming cost V 2 bases and J 4 bases, with 2 bases left between them. The V gene's germline CDR1 is MNHNY and CDR2 SVGAGI (reference sequence). The CDR3 is made up of 11 amino acids. One entry per CDR3 protein results from TCRdb running MiXCR on the reads. Among about 310,000 distinct CDR3 sequences listed, around a sixth were seen once. There are a few counts of this clonotype. Specimen: PBMCs. This receptor was taken from a human donor in good health (CMV status not recorded). Some clones in this sample may be carry-over from other donors' samples. The rearrangement links TRBV6-6 to TRBJ1-1; D is ambiguous. Here the CDR3 reads CASSYVTEAFF. DNA of the CDR3: TGTGCCAGCAGTTACGTCACTGAAGCTTTCTTT.